Below are 22 T cell receptor beta chains sequenced from a single sample in a study of read filtering for tumor transcriptome and immune sequencing. This library used 300 to 500 ng RNA and molecular barcoded adaptors spanning alpha/delta and beta/gamma chains. TCRdb processed the reads anew with MiXCR; each CDR3 protein has one entry. The table records 49,000 or so distinct CDR3 sequences, 9.5% to 15% of them present only once. Sequencing was carried out using a population of CD138-negative cells sorted from bone marrow. All receptors come from a donor aged 40 or over with multiple myeloma.

The V gene is TRBV6-6, the J gene TRBJ1-5; the D is unclear. The ends were cut back, 4 bases at V and 2 bases at J, with 18 bases in the middle. Germline loops: CDR1 MNHNY, CDR2 SVGAGI (reference sequence). The CDR3 runs to 17 residues. The CDR3, as DNA: TGTGCCAGCAGTTCCCCGTGGCTAAGGGCAGGCAATCAGCCCCAGCATTTT. This codes for CASSSPWLRAGNQPQHF.

This clonotype was seen at least ten times. The chain recombines TRBV29-1 with TRBJ2-3; 8 bases align to TRBD2. The CDR3 length is 15 residues. The germline V gene has CDR1 SQVTM and CDR2 ANQGSEA. V shed 8 bases, J shed 0 bases, and the junction held 10 bases outside the gene matches. For the CDR3, the DNA is TGCAGCAGCGATGGACTAGCCGGTAGCACAGATACGCAGTATTTT. This codes for CSSDGLAGSTDTQYF.

In its sample, this clonotype was seen many times. This chain uses TRBV7-2 with TRBJ2-7; 13 nucleotides line up with TRBD2. Germline values: CDR1 SGHTA, CDR2 FQGNSA. V dropped 5 bases and J dropped 4; count of bases not matched to a gene: 5. The CDR3 sequence is 15 residues long. CDR3 in DNA: TGTGCCAGCAGCCCGTGGACTAGCGGGAGTTACGAGCAGTACTTC. Protein product: CASSPWTSGSYEQYF.

This clonotype was counted at least ten times. This rearrangement joins TRBV7-9 to TRBJ1-1; TRBD1 matches at 9 bases. This CDR3 has 14 amino acids. J was trimmed by 8 bases and V by 5 bases; bases with no gene match: 9. Germline CDR1 reads SEHNR; CDR2 reads FQNEAQ (reference sequence). The CDR3 reads CASSATGGLKEAFF. The CDR3 coding sequence is TGTGCCAGCAGCGCGACAGGGGGGCTGAAGGAAGCTTTCTTT.

The table lists this clonotype with many counts. The chain has TRBV30 and TRBJ2-3; 7 positions agree with TRBD2. Trimming took 3 bases from V and 5 from J; bases not matched to a gene: 14. The CDR3 extends over 16 amino acids. CDR1 and CDR2 (germline): GTSNPN, SVGIG (reference sequence). CDR3 protein: CAWSPARSGIRDTQYF. CDR3 nucleotides: TGTGCCTGGAGCCCGGCGAGGAGCGGGATAAGAGATACGCAGTATTTT.

The table lists this clonotype with many counts. This may come from a read error, since a much larger clone is one base off. The chain has TRBV6-5 and TRBJ2-1, with D perhaps TRBD2 (6 bases). The CDR3 runs 15 residues. Trimming took 6 bases from V and 1 from J, leaving 13 bases between them. CDR1 and CDR2 from the germline V gene are MNHEY and SVGAGI. CDR3 loop: CASSPTSSSYNEQFF. Here the CDR3 DNA reads TGTGCCAGCAGCCCTACTAGCTCATCCTACAATGAGCAGTTCTTC.

This clonotype was detected many times. This sequence joins TRBV28 and TRBJ2-5, with a tentative D call TRBD2 (6 bases). V was cut by 10 bases and J by 2 bases, with 14 bases left in between. The germline gives CDR1 MDHEN, CDR2 SYDVKM. This CDR3 comprises 13 residues. The CDR3: CATDGGFQETQYF. The CDR3 nucleotides read TGTGCCACCGACGGAGGGTTTCAAGAGACCCAGTACTTC.

This clonotype was counted many times. The chain has TRBV7-9 and TRBJ2-5, with TRBD1 identical over 8 bases. This CDR3 has 14 residues. V trimming: 5 bases; J trimming: 1 base; junction bases outside the gene matches: 3. Germline values: CDR1 SEHNR, CDR2 FQNEAQ (reference sequence). In DNA form, the CDR3 reads TGTGCCAGCAGCCGCGGACAGGGCCAAGAGACCCAGTACTTC. Protein sequence: CASSRGQGQETQYF.

This clonotype was detected many times. This may be a read error, as it is one base from a much larger clone. This chain uses TRBV5-6 with TRBJ1-6, with D possibly TRBD1 on 5 matching bases. Per germline, CDR1 SGHDT and CDR2 YYEEEE. The CDR3 runs 16 residues. Trimming shortened V by 4 bases and J by 5 bases, and 16 bases separated the two germline ends. This CDR3 is CASSPDGGINNSPLHF. CDR3 nucleotides: TGTGCCAGCAGCCCAGACGGGGGGATTAATAATTCACCCCTCCACTTT.

At least ten counts were recorded for this clonotype. The chain uses TRBV28 and TRBJ2-1; D is tentatively TRBD1 or TRBD2 (5 bases each). V was trimmed by 10 bases and J by 10 bases, leaving 17 bases between them. The germline CDR1 and CDR2 sequences are MDHEN and SYDVKM. CDR3 size: 12 residues. The CDR3 DNA reads as TGTGCCATACTAAAGAGGGGCGACGAGCAGTTCTTC. Its protein product is CAILKRGDEQFF. The variable domain in full, with the rest retrieved from reference TRBV28 and TRBJ2-1, is DVKVTQSSRYLVKRTGEKVFLECVQDMDHENMFWYRQDPGLGLRLIYFSYDVKMKEKGDIPEGYSVSREKKERFSLILESASTNQTSMYLCAILKRGDEQFFGPGTRLTVL.

This clonotype was picked up many times. This chain links TRBV4-3 with TRBJ2-1; D may be TRBD2 (5 bases). The germline V gene has CDR1 LGHNA and CDR2 YSLEER. CDR3 length: 16 residues. The V and J ends lost 0 bases and 2 bases respectively, with 11 bases between them. The CDR3 DNA is TGCGCCAGCAGCCAAGATGTTAGCGAGACCTACAATGAGCAGTTCTTC. This codes for CASSQDVSETYNEQFF.

The sample holds many counts of this clonotype. This rearrangement joins TRBV6-1 to TRBJ2-7; D is perhaps TRBD1 or TRBD2 (5 bases each). V was trimmed by 0 bases and J by 3 bases, leaving 6 bases between them. This CDR3 region has 13 residues. CDR1 and CDR2 from the germline V gene are MNHNS and SASEGT. CDR3 DNA: TGTGCCAGCAGTGAAGCGGGGGTCTACGAGCAGTACTTC. Residues: CASSEAGVYEQYF.

This clonotype was recorded at least ten times. The chain combines TRBV19 with TRBJ1-5; D is possibly TRBD1 (6 bases). Germline V gene lookup returns CDR1 LNHDA and CDR2 SQIVND (reference sequence). This CDR3 has 13 amino acids. V was clipped by 6 bases and J by 4 bases, with 10 bases between them. The CDR3 loop is CASSGTLNQPQHF. In DNA form, the CDR3 reads TGTGCCAGTAGCGGGACACTAAATCAGCCCCAGCATTTT.

This clonotype was found many times. This sequence joins TRBV28 and TRBJ2-5; 10 positions agree with TRBD1. The trim removed 6 bases at V and 7 bases at J, leaving 2 bases unmatched. Germline CDR1 reads MDHEN; CDR2 reads SYDVKM. The length of the CDR3 is 12 residues. The CDR3: CASSRDRGTQYF. Written as DNA, the CDR3 is TGTGCCAGCAGCAGGGACAGGGGGACCCAGTACTTC.

This clonotype was seen ten or more times. The J gene is TRBJ1-1, the V gene TRBV7-9; D is unresolved. This CDR3 is 13 amino acids long. From germline, CDR1 is SEHNR and CDR2 FQNEAQ (reference sequence). The V end was cut by 0 bases, the J end by 5 bases, with 7 bases between. CDR3 nucleotide sequence: TGTGCCAGCAGCTTAGCCCAGAGGACTGAAGCTTTCTTT. It is translated as CASSLAQRTEAFF.

This clonotype is classed as medium-sized. J is TRBJ2-1 and V is TRBV7-2; D is undetermined. The germline V gene encodes CDR1 SGHTA and CDR2 FQGNSA. This CDR3 is 14 amino acids long. Trimming left V 1 base short and J 7 bases short, with 11 bases between. CDR3 sequence reads: CASSLESSGNEQFF. CDR3 coding DNA: TGTGCCAGCAGCTTAGAGTCTAGTGGGAATGAGCAGTTCTTC.

This clonotype was picked up many times. This chain joins TRBV20-1 and TRBJ2-5; 7 positions agree with TRBD2. The germline CDR1 and CDR2 sequences are DFQATT and SNEGSKA (reference sequence). With V trimmed by 3 bases and J by 2 bases, 9 bases remained unmatched. The CDR3 is 15 residues long. The CDR3 spells CSARGLAETQETQYF. CDR3 nucleotide sequence: TGCAGTGCTAGGGGCCTAGCGGAGACTCAAGAGACCCAGTACTTC.

This clonotype was observed many times. The gene calls are TRBV12-3 or TRBV12-4 and TRBJ1-2; the D is unclear. The CDR3 sequence is 13 residues long. V was shortened by 6 bases and J by 5 bases, with 13 bases between the two germline ends. CDR3 region: CASSNTGPYGYTF. The CDR3 coding sequence is TGTGCCAGCAGCAACACTGGGCCGTATGGCTACACCTTC.

This clonotype was detected ten times or more. The genes are TRBV3-1 and TRBJ2-2, with D possibly being TRBD1 (5 bases). CDR1 is LGHDT, CDR2 YNNKEL, per germline (reference sequence). CDR3 length equals 16 residues. V was clipped by 4 bases and J by 0 bases, with 12 bases between them. CDR3 protein: CASSLLRQTNTGELFF. CDR3 coding DNA: TGTGCCAGCAGCCTGCTCAGACAGACGAACACCGGGGAGCTGTTTTTT.

Comment on this clonotype: Germline is not matched at one junction end, which may reflect a read error. The chain employs TRBV20-1 and TRBJ1-5, with D hard to call. Per the germline V gene, CDR1 is DFQATT and CDR2 is SNEGSKA (reference sequence). The CDR3 is 13 residues long. CDR3 in amino acids: CSARTAPQRPRHF. The CDR3 DNA reads TGCAGTGCAAGGACGGCTCCCCAGCGGCCCCGGCATTTT.

With respect to this clonotype: An end of the junction differs from the germline gene, which may be a read error. The chain joins TRBV28 to TRBJ1-1, with 11 bases that match TRBD1. The CDR3 loop spans 19 amino acids. The germline CDR1 and CDR2 sequences are MDHEN and SYDVKM. The CDR3 loop reads CANSLQSGTGGFMDTEAFF. As DNA, the CDR3 is TGTGCCAACAGTTTACAAAGCGGGACAGGGGGTTTCATGGACACTGAAGCTTTCTTT.

This clonotype was picked up many times. The chain carries TRBV7-9 and TRBJ1-1; weak D call: TRBD1 (6 bases). This CDR3 region has 14 residues. CDR1 SEHNR and CDR2 FQNEAQ come from the germline V gene (reference sequence). Trimming removed 7 bases at V and 1 base at J, with 13 bases between. CDR3 DNA sequence: TGTGCCAGCATCAAAGGGACATCGAACACTGAAGCTTTCTTT. Its translation: CASIKGTSNTEAFF.